The 30 T cell receptor beta chains below were found in one sample sequenced in a study of post-analysis software for immune sequencing data. Unique molecular identifiers were carried by the TCR beta cDNA libraries. TCRdb recomputed calls from the PCR reads with MiXCR, one row per CDR3 protein. This sample has about 160,000 distinct CDR3 sequences, with about 36% found just once. Sample: blood, taken after autologous hematopoietic stem cell transplantation. Receptors originate from a girl under 18 with multiple sclerosis.

This clonotype was found many times. V usage is TRBV7-9 and J usage is TRBJ2-7; D is undetermined. Germline values: CDR1 SEHNR, CDR2 FQNEAQ (reference sequence). The CDR3 has 12 residues. Trimming shortened V by 1 base and J by 6 bases, and 7 bases separated the two germline ends. The CDR3 sequence is CASSLDPGEQYF. As DNA, the CDR3 is TGTGCCAGCAGCTTAGACCCAGGCGAGCAGTACTTC.

This clonotype came up a few times. The gene calls are TRBV18 and TRBJ2-1; possibly TRBD1 or TRBD2 for D (5 bases each). Germline V gene lookup returns CDR1 KGHSH and CDR2 LQKENI. The ends were cut back, 2 bases at V and 7 bases at J, with 21 bases in the middle. CDR3 length: 17 amino acids. The CDR3 reads CASSPGAWGSGRNEQFF. CDR3 bases: TGTGCCAGCTCACCAGGGGCTTGGGGGTCCGGACGAAATGAGCAGTTCTTC.

This clonotype has only a few counts. The J gene is TRBJ2-7, the V gene TRBV12-3 or TRBV12-4; D unresolved. V lost 3 bases and J lost 2, with 5 bases in between. The CDR3 loop spans 12 amino acids. DNA for the CDR3: TGTGCCAGCAGTTTGTCTGCCTACGAGCAGTACTTC. It specifies CASSLSAYEQYF.

The gene calls are TRBV4-1 and TRBJ2-3, with TRBD2 matching over 10 bases. Germline-derived CDR1 and CDR2 are MGHRA and YSYEKL. The CDR3 consists of 16 residues. Trimming cost V 5 bases and J 2 bases; bases outside gene matches: 7. CDR3 bases: TGCGCCAGCAGCGGACTAGCGGAGGGATACACAGATACGCAGTATTTT. Translated: CASSGLAEGYTDTQYF.

The CDR3 nucleotides read TGTGCCAGTGCGGGACTGACGACCTCGAACTACAATGAGCAGTTCTTC. Its protein product is CASAGLTTSNYNEQFF. The V and J genes are TRBV19 and TRBJ2-1, with D possibly matching TRBD2 (6 bases). The V gene lost 8 bases and the J gene lost 3 bases, with 20 bases spanning the gap. Germline V lookup: CDR1 LNHDA, CDR2 SQIVND (reference sequence). There are 16 residues in the CDR3.

The sample holds a few counts of this clonotype. The chain recombines TRBV20-1 with TRBJ2-3, with TRBD1 as a possible D gene (5 bases). The CDR3 covers 16 residues. Looked up from germline, CDR1 is DFQATT and CDR2 is SNEGSKA (reference sequence). Trimming removed 1 base from V and 4 bases from J, with 18 bases in between. CDR3 nucleotides: TGCAGTGCTAGAGGGAGAGTAGGGGTTAAGTCAGATACGCAGTATTTT. It encodes CSARGRVGVKSDTQYF.

The chain carries TRBV12-3 or TRBV12-4 and TRBJ2-3; the D is unclear. The CDR3 has 13 amino acids. The germline V and J ends were trimmed by 2 bases and 3 bases, with 6 bases remaining between them. The CDR3 DNA reads TGTGCCAGCAGTTTAATAGGGACAGATACGCAGTATTTT. Translating it yields CASSLIGTDTQYF.

This clonotype has more than one count but fewer than ten. The genes are TRBV30 and TRBJ2-7; tentatively, D is TRBD2 (5 bases). The CDR3 is 15 residues long. Germline-derived CDR1 and CDR2 are GTSNPN and SVGIG (reference sequence). V lost 0 bases and J lost 0, with 12 bases in between. As DNA, the CDR3 is TGTGCCTGGAGTGTTGGTAGCGATGGCTCCTACGAGCAGTACTTC. As protein: CAWSVGSDGSYEQYF.

The chain has TRBV5-1 and TRBJ2-1; D unclear. Germline V gene sequence: CDR1 SGHRS, CDR2 YFSETQ. V was clipped by 4 bases and J by 6 bases, with 11 bases between them. CDR3 size: 13 residues. The CDR3 loop is CASSESPLNEQFF. The CDR3 DNA reads as TGCGCCAGCAGCGAATCCCCCCTCAATGAGCAGTTCTTC.

This clonotype was recorded a few times. For the CDR3, the DNA is TGTGCCAGTGGGAGAAGCGGACTAGAGACCCAGTACTTC. Translation: CASGRSGLETQYF. The genes are TRBV12-3 or TRBV12-4 and TRBJ2-5; TRBD2 might be the D (5 bases). V was clipped by 9 bases and J by 4 bases, with 15 bases between them. The CDR3 length is 13 residues.

This sequence joins TRBV29-1 and TRBJ2-5, with 11 positions matching TRBD2. The germline V gene has CDR1 SQVTM and CDR2 ANQGSEA. Trimming cost V 6 bases and J 4 bases; bases outside gene matches: 4. The CDR3 covers 13 residues. The CDR3 sequence is CSVLLAGGETQYF. CDR3 DNA: TGCAGCGTGCTCCTAGCGGGAGGAGAGACCCAGTACTTC. Supplemented by reference TRBV29-1 and TRBJ2-5, the full variable domain reads SAVISQKPSRDICQRGTSLTIQCQVDSQVTMMFWYRQQPGQSLTLIATANQGSEATYESGFVIDKFPISRPNLTFSTLTVSNMSPEDSSIYLCSVLLAGGETQYFGPGTRLLVL.

This clonotype was seen a few times. The chain carries TRBV29-1 and TRBJ2-7; either TRBD1 or TRBD2 may fit D (5 bases each). Germline CDR1 reads SQVTM; CDR2 reads ANQGSEA. The CDR3 is 11 amino acids. The V gene lost 6 bases and the J gene lost 6 bases, with 12 bases spanning the gap. The CDR3 region is CSVGDSGEQYF. DNA of the CDR3: TGCAGCGTAGGTGACAGCGGCGAGCAGTACTTC.

This clonotype appeared once. The chain is built from TRBV12-3 or TRBV12-4 and TRBJ2-1; 9 nucleotides line up with TRBD2. The CDR3 sequence is 17 residues long. The V gene end was trimmed by 3 bases and the J gene end by 2 bases; junction bases not matched to a gene: 8. The CDR3 DNA is TGTGCCAGCAGTTTTGGGGCGGGAGGGCTTACCTACAATGAGCAGTTCTTC. It codes for CASSFGAGGLTYNEQFF.

The chain combines TRBV12-3 or TRBV12-4 with TRBJ1-2; no firm D call. CDR3 length: 14 amino acids. V dropped 3 bases and J dropped 4 bases, with 12 bases sitting between them. CDR3 coding DNA: TGTGCCAGCAGTTTCGAGCCGGGAACCTATGGCTACACCTTC. This encodes CASSFEPGTYGYTF.

By share of the sample, this clonotype is medium-sized (0.01 to 0.1%). V and J are TRBV10-2 and TRBJ2-5, with a weak D call TRBD2 (5 bases). Trimming cost V 4 bases and J 4 bases, with 16 bases left between them. Germline lookup yields CDR1 WSHSY and CDR2 SAAADI. The CDR3 contains 15 residues. CDR3 nucleotide sequence: TGCGCCAGCAGTGGACCCCTTCCCGAGGGAGAGACCCAGTACTTC. Encoded protein: CASSGPLPEGETQYF.

On this clonotype: A much more abundant neighbour one base away suggests this may be a read error. The rearrangement joins TRBV15 to TRBJ2-1; D not resolved. CDR3 length equals 13 residues. The V gene's germline CDR1 is LNHNV and CDR2 YYDKDF (reference sequence). CDR3 nucleotides: TGTACCACCGGCGGAGTCCCCTACAATGAGCAGTTCTTC. Translated: CTTGGVPYNEQFF. The whole variable domain, filled in from reference TRBV15 and TRBJ2-1, reads DAMVIQNPRYQVTQFGKPVTLSCSQTLNHNVMYWYQQKSSQAPKLLFHYYDKDFNNEADTPDNFQSRRPNTSFCFLDIRSPGLGDTAMYLCTTGGVPYNEQFFGPGTRLTVL.

A few counts support this clonotype. The genes are TRBV28 and TRBJ2-5; D tentatively fits TRBD1 or TRBD2 (6 bases each). The J call is doubtful: the DNA matches TRBJ2-7 better. Germline V gene data show CDR1 as MDHEN and CDR2 as SYDVKM. This CDR3 contains 15 residues. CDR3 bases: TGTGCCAGCAGCAAGACGCGGGACATATACTACGAGCAGTACTTC. Amino acids: CASSKTRDIYYEQYF.

The chain joins TRBV4-3 to TRBJ1-1; TRBD1 aligns across 8 bases. The CDR3 extends over 15 amino acids. V gave up 6 bases and J gave up 1 base; unmatched junction bases: 7. Germline values: CDR1 LGHNA, CDR2 YSLEER. CDR3 residues: CASRHDRGSNTEAFF. CDR3 DNA sequence: TGCGCCAGCAGGCACGACAGGGGATCGAACACTGAAGCTTTCTTT.

This clonotype was seen more than once but under ten times. The chain recombines TRBV2 with TRBJ2-7; 8 bases agree with TRBD2. CDR1 is SNHLY, CDR2 FYNNEI, per germline. The ends lost 5 bases at V and 6 bases at J; junction bases unmatched: 0. The CDR3 is made up of 11 amino acids. CDR3 residues: CASSSGSEQYF. The CDR3, as DNA: TGTGCCAGCAGTAGCGGGAGCGAGCAGTACTTC.

This clonotype was recorded once. J is TRBJ2-5 and V is TRBV10-1; D may correspond to TRBD1 or TRBD2 (5 bases each). The DNA end favors TRBJ2-7, so the J call may be wrong. CDR1 and CDR2 from the germline V gene are WNHNN and SYGVQD (reference sequence). The CDR3 is 15 residues long. The CDR3 spells CASSETGTESYEQYF. CDR3 bases: TGCGCCAGCAGTGAGACGGGGACGGAGTCCTACGAGCAGTACTTC.

This clonotype was seen a handful of times. V is TRBV28 and J is TRBJ1-5; D remains ambiguous. Germline assignment: CDR1 MDHEN and CDR2 SYDVKM. This CDR3 comprises 12 residues. Trimming cost V 3 bases and J 5 bases, with 5 bases left between them. The CDR3 sequence is CASSFPDQPQHF. For the CDR3, the DNA is TGTGCCAGCAGTTTTCCAGATCAGCCCCAGCATTTT.

This clonotype was observed a few times. V and J are TRBV24-1 and TRBJ2-1; either TRBD1 or TRBD2 may fit D (5 bases each). This CDR3 is 16 amino acids long. V was clipped by 2 bases and J by 6 bases, with 16 bases between them. CDR1 is KGHDR and CDR2 is SFDVKD in the germline V gene. The CDR3 spells CATSDSLQGRGNEQFF. CDR3 DNA sequence: TGTGCCACCAGTGATTCCCTCCAGGGTCGGGGCAATGAGCAGTTCTTC.

This sequence joins TRBV29-1 and TRBJ1-2, with D possibly TRBD1 on 6 matching bases. The CDR3 covers 15 residues. V lost 3 bases and J 3 bases, leaving 17 bases between the germline ends. Germline CDR1 reads SQVTM; CDR2 reads ANQGSEA. The CDR3 nucleotides are TGCAGCGTTGACGCCGTGGGGGCTATGCACTATGGCTACACCTTC. Its protein product is CSVDAVGAMHYGYTF.

The rearrangement uses TRBV6-5 and TRBJ2-1; TRBD2 might be the D (6 bases). The germline CDR1 and CDR2 sequences are MNHEY and SVGAGI. The germline V and J ends were trimmed by 6 bases and 6 bases, with 15 bases remaining between them. This CDR3 comprises 14 residues. CDR3 residues: CASSWGEEANEQFF. CDR3 DNA: TGTGCCAGCAGCTGGGGGGAGGAGGCCAATGAGCAGTTCTTC.

This clonotype occurred many times. The chain combines TRBV6-5 with TRBJ2-7; the match to TRBD1 covers 9 bases. The junction had 4 bases not matched to a gene; V was cut back by 5 bases and J by 2 bases. Germline V gene data show CDR1 as MNHEY and CDR2 as SVGAGI. CDR3 length: 14 residues. DNA for the CDR3: TGTGCCAGCAGTCCGGACAGGGGAGCCTACGAGCAGTACTTC. Its protein is CASSPDRGAYEQYF.

This clonotype came up a few times. The chain carries TRBV28 and TRBJ1-2; TRBD1 matches at 7 bases. V dropped 4 bases and J dropped 4; count of bases not matched to a gene: 21. Germline lookup yields CDR1 MDHEN and CDR2 SYDVKM. This CDR3 region has 19 residues. The CDR3 bases are TGTGCCAGCAGTTCCCCTTCCTCAAGTGACAGGGCCAAGGGCTATGGCTACACCTTC. Amino acids: CASSSPSSSDRAKGYGYTF.

This clonotype was counted a few times. V usage is TRBV27 and J usage is TRBJ1-2, with D possibly being TRBD1 (6 bases). Germline V gene lookup returns CDR1 MNHEY and CDR2 SMNVEV (reference sequence). CDR3 length: 16 residues. The V and J ends lost 3 bases and 8 bases respectively, with 22 bases between them. The CDR3 DNA sequence: TGTGCCAGCAGTTTGACGACAGGAATGGGTTCTGACGGCTACACCTTC. It translates to CASSLTTGMGSDGYTF.

This clonotype was counted at least ten times. This chain connects TRBV11-2 to TRBJ2-3; D might be TRBD2 (6 bases). Looked up from germline, CDR1 is SGHAT and CDR2 is FQNNGV. The CDR3 has 12 amino acids. Trimming took 2 bases from V and 9 from J, leaving 9 bases between them. The CDR3 DNA reads TGTGCCAGCAGCTTAATACGGGAGACGCAGTATTTT. Translated: CASSLIRETQYF.

The rearrangement joins TRBV6-1 to TRBJ2-7, with 11 nucleotides matching TRBD2. Germline trimming cut 6 bases from V and 7 bases from J; bases unmatched to any gene: 8. Germline V lookup: CDR1 MNHNS, CDR2 SASEGT. This CDR3 is 14 amino acids long. The CDR3 bases are TGTGCCAGCAGGCGGACTAGCGGGCTCGGGGAGCAGTACTTC. It specifies CASRRTSGLGEQYF.

Regarding this clonotype: A single base separates this from a much larger clone, so it may be a read error. Because it lacks the conserved phenylalanine or tryptophan at the end, this CDR3 is likely a read error. This chain uses TRBV6-5 with TRBJ2-7; D is undetermined. Looked up from germline, CDR1 is MNHEY and CDR2 is SVGAGI. The CDR3 length is 14 residues. With 0 bases removed from V and 4 bases from J, the gap between germline ends came to 10 bases. CDR3 sequence: CASSYSPSFYEQYL. CDR3 DNA sequence: TGTGCCAGCAGTTACTCCCCCAGTTTTTACGAGCAGTACTTA.